The clone carrying this TCR beta chain showed up just a few times. What it recognizes is unknown. Vbeta (60) and Jbeta (13) primers were used in the PCR. Sequenced by immunoSEQ multiplex PCR; TCRdb stores in-frame clones only, minus some. The sample has roughly 190,000 clones; around 75% are singletons. These data originate in a study of cytomegalovirus exposure and HLA in healthy donors. On the study more broadly: Counted in an early data release were 85 million or so unique TCRs from HLA-typed donors.

Overall study results and limits: CMV serostatus was the only recorded immune exposure for donors. Clonal expansion was found to be greater in HLA-associated TCR beta chains than in equally common others in a later analysis. Later work associated roughly 17,000 TCR beta sequences with HLA alleles at 0.05 false discovery rate.

CDR1 is MRHNA and CDR2 is SNTAGT in the germline V gene. The V segment lost 6 bases and the J segment 0 bases; nucleotides outside the gene matches: 7. The CDR3 covers 16 residues. The origin of this receptor is a woman in her thirties in good health and CMV-seropositive. The gene calls are TRBV6-4 and TRBJ2-2, with TRBD1 matching over 7 bases. The sequenced sample consisted of PBMCs. The CDR3 loop reads CASSDLGQTNTGELFF. As DNA, the CDR3 is TGTGCCAGCAGCGATTTGGGACAGACGAACACCGGGGAGCTGTTTTTT.